This TCR beta chain was recovered during a study of blood T cell repertoires in COVID-19. Turning to the study itself: Specimens from acute and convalescent COVID-19 originated in the United States, Italy and Spain.

Generated by immunoSEQ multiplex PCR, the TCRdb table keeps only in-frame clones and is missing some. The data hold about 200,000 clones, with roughly 84% observed a single time. This clone appeared once. Germline trimming cut 1 base from V and 7 bases from J; bases unmatched to any gene: 10. CDR1 and CDR2 (germline): MGHRA, YSYEKL. CDR3 size: 16 residues. This TCR was sampled from a human donor in a cohort sampled during active COVID-19. Sequencing input: peripheral blood. This sequence joins TRBV4-1 and TRBJ2-1, with TRBD2 matching 7 bases. CDR3 in amino acids: CASSQGGSGRRNEQFF. The CDR3 DNA reads TGCGCCAGCAGCCAAGGAGGTAGCGGGCGAAGAAATGAGCAGTTCTTC.